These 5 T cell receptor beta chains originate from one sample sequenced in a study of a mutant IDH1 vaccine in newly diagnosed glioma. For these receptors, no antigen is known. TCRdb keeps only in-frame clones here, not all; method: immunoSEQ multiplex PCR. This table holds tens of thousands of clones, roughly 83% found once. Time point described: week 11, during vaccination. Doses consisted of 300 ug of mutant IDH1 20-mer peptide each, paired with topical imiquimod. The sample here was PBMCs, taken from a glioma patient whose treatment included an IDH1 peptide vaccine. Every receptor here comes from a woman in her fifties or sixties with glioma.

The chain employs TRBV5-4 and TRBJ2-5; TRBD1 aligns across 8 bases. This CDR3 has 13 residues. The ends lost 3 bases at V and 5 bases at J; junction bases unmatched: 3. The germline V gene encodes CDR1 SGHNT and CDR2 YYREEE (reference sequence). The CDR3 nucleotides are TGTGCCAGCAGCTACCGGGACAGGGAGACCCAGTACTTC. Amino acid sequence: CASSYRDRETQYF.

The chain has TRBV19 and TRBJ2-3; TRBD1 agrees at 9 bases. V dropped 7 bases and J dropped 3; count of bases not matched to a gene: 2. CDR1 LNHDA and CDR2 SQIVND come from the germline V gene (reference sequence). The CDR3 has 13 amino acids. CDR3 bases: TGTGCCAGTAAGGGACAGGGTACAGATACGCAGTATTTT. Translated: CASKGQGTDTQYF.

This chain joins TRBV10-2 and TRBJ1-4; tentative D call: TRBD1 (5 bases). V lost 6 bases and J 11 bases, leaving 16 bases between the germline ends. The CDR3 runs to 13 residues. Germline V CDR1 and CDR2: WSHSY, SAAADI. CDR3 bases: TGCGCCAGCAGGATCGGGATTGAGGGGAAACTGTTTTTT. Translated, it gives CASRIGIEGKLFF.

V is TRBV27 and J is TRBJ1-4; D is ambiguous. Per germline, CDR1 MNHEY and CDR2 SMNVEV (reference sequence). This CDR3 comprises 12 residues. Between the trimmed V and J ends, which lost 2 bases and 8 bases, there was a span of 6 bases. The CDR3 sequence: CASSLGSEKLFF. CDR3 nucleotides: TGTGCCAGCAGTTTAGGGTCCGAAAAACTGTTTTTT.

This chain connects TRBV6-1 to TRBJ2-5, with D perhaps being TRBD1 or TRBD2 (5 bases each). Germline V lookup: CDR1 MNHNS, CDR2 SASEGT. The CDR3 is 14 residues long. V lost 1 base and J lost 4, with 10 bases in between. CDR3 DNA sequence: TGTGCCAGCAGTGAAGGACCGGGGCGAGAGACCCAGTACTTC. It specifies CASSEGPGRETQYF.